This T cell receptor (beta chain) was found in a study of vaccination and CD4 T cells after COVID-19. Background on the study: By nasal swab PCR, the convalescent patients were SARS-CoV-2 positive, with under 10 mild cases and one severe. Recovered patients in the cohort numbered six men and four women, two of them Hispanic. Researchers treated control cultures with a CEFX pool, an HIV-1 Nef pool, or no peptide.

Findings of the study overall: The study examined relatively few convalescent patients and included no early post-infection timepoints.

Comment on this clonotype: Its antigen is still unknown.

As for treatment: roughly ten-day PBMC culture with coronavirus spike peptide pools or control peptides (ViraFEST assay). Sequence data for DNA of cultured CD4+ T cells were generated by the Oncomine TCR Beta short-read assay. TCRdb re-derived calls from the PCR reads in MiXCR, one entry per CDR3 protein. The data contain about 8,000 distinct CDR3 sequences, 45% to 55% of them singletons. The germline V gene encodes CDR1 MDHEN and CDR2 SYDVKM. Trimming took 6 bases from V and 8 from J, leaving 8 bases between them. The CDR3 totals 12 residues. This chain links TRBV28 with TRBJ1-6; a possible D gene is TRBD1 (5 bases). Material: CD4+ T cells from blood, cultured in vitro. The sequence came from a human donor who had recovered from COVID-19. CDR3 nucleotides: TGTGCCAGCAGGGGGGGGGATTCACCCCTCCACTTT. Amino acids: CASRGGDSPLHF.